These T cell receptor beta chains were read from a single sample in a study of persistence of HIV-infected CD4 T cells. These receptors have no known antigen. Profiled with immunoSEQ multiplex PCR; TCRdb holds only in-frame clones, not every one. The table has roughly 45,000 clones, roughly 90% seen once; the top ten hold over 1%. Specimen: CD4+ T cells sorted from PBMCs after approximately 18-hour stimulation, collected from a patient who received antiretroviral therapy. The receptor source for this set is an adult man with HIV who was CMV-seropositive. Each CDR3 is given with its conserved first and last residue. Clone size, where shown, is once, few, many, or a class for clones that have expanded.

clone_size: once; v_call: TRBV28; cdr3_aa: CASSSLTRISNQPQHF
clone_size: once; v_call: TRBV9; cdr3_aa: CASSVRPATNEKLFF
clone_size: NA; v_call: TRBV11-2; cdr3_aa: CASSPSALYGYTF
clone_size: few; v_call: TRBV5-1; cdr3_aa: CASSLVGYEQYF
clone_size: NA; v_call: TRBV14; cdr3_aa: CASSPEGQNHEQYF
clone_size: once; v_call: TRBV18; cdr3_aa: CASSPRTGANNEKLFF
clone_size: NA; v_call: TRBV2; cdr3_aa: CASSRDSYEQYF
clone_size: NA; v_call: TRBV6-1; cdr3_aa: CASRRGGEKLFF
clone_size: NA; v_call: TRBV12-3/TRBV12-4; cdr3_aa: CASSLASGYGYTF
clone_size: NA; v_call: TRBV7-2; cdr3_aa: CASSLESRNEQFF
clone_size: NA; v_call: TRBV7-8; cdr3_aa: CASSLGSGAKNIQYF
clone_size: NA; v_call: TRBV6-5; cdr3_aa: CASSPERGRGDTQYF
clone_size: NA; v_call: TRBV18; cdr3_aa: CASSRDREESFNYGYTF
clone_size: NA; v_call: TRBV5-6; cdr3_aa: CASSYRRGEGSSYNSPLHF
clone_size: NA; v_call: TRBV24-1; cdr3_aa: CATSDPPGAGSDEQFF
clone_size: once; v_call: TRBV27; cdr3_aa: CATWSGQNTEAFF
clone_size: NA; v_call: TRBV7-6; cdr3_aa: CASTKGGTGNTIYF
clone_size: few; v_call: TRBV19; cdr3_aa: CASTLGQGAYGYTF
clone_size: NA; v_call: TRBV6-5; cdr3_aa: CASSSGPLRDGDGYTF
clone_size: few; v_call: TRBV27; cdr3_aa: CASSLGLDRIYTEAFF
clone_size: once; v_call: TRBV28; cdr3_aa: CASSFGRRNTEAFF
clone_size: NA; v_call: TRBV4-2; cdr3_aa: CASSRGGRSNQPQHF
clone_size: once; v_call: TRBV27; cdr3_aa: CASSLDRRGNQPQHF
clone_size: NA; v_call: TRBV4-1; cdr3_aa: CASRDRVSRGEQFF
clone_size: NA; v_call: TRBV7-2; cdr3_aa: CASRPRAERGGPPDTQYF
clone_size: NA; v_call: TRBV7-9; cdr3_aa: CASSLRVGGTDTQYF
clone_size: NA; v_call: TRBV24-1; cdr3_aa: CATSDLTEAFF
clone_size: NA; v_call: TRBV28; cdr3_aa: CASSWTGRRGNTIYF
clone_size: NA; v_call: TRBV28; cdr3_aa: CASSLWGSATHEQYF
clone_size: NA; v_call: TRBV7-9; cdr3_aa: CASEGQRNTGELFF
clone_size: NA; v_call: TRBV28; cdr3_aa: CASGLAGGQDTQYF
clone_size: NA; v_call: TRBV27; cdr3_aa: CASSFGFEANSPLHF
clone_size: NA; v_call: TRBV27; cdr3_aa: CASSSLGGQGRNQPQHF
clone_size: NA; v_call: TRBV19; cdr3_aa: CASRQTGVTYEQYF
clone_size: NA; v_call: TRBV10-3; cdr3_aa: CAISEGVSGEQYF
clone_size: NA; v_call: TRBV24-1; cdr3_aa: CATSDPVRVAYNEQFF
clone_size: NA; v_call: TRBV29-1; cdr3_aa: CSGLEYMNTEAFF
clone_size: NA; v_call: TRBV6-6; cdr3_aa: CASSYGTTNTGELFF
clone_size: NA; v_call: TRBV7-9; cdr3_aa: CASSLGVPGELFF
clone_size: NA; v_call: TRBV3-1/TRBV3-2; cdr3_aa: CASSQGRGPSNEQFF
clone_size: few; v_call: TRBV18; cdr3_aa: CASSPPTGGYYGYTF
clone_size: NA; v_call: TRBV5-1; cdr3_aa: CASSLAGLPPDTQYF
clone_size: NA; v_call: TRBV4-2; cdr3_aa: CASSQASEGYDTEAFF
clone_size: NA; v_call: TRBV18; cdr3_aa: CASSQSPQSPANTGELFF